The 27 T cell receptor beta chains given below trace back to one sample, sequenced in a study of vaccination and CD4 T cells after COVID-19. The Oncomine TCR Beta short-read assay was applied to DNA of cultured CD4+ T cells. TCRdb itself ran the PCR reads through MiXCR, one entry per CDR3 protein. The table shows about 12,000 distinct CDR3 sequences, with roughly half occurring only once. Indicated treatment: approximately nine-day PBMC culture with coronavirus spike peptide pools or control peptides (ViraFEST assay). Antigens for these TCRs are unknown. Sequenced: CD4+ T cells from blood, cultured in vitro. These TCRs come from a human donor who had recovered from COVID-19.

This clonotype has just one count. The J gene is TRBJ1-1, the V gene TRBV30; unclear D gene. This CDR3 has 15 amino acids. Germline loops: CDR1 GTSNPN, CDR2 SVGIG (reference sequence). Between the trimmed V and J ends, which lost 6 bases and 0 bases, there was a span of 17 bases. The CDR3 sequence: CACPGVAGLNTEAFF. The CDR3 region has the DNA TGTGCCTGCCCCGGGGTCGCTGGTCTGAACACTGAAGCTTTCTTT.

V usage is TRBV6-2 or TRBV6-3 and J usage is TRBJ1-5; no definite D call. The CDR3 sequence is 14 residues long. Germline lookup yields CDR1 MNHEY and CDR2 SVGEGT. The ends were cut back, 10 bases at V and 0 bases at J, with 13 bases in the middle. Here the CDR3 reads CATTDVNSNQPQHF. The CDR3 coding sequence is TGTGCCACCACGGACGTTAATAGCAATCAGCCCCAGCATTTT.

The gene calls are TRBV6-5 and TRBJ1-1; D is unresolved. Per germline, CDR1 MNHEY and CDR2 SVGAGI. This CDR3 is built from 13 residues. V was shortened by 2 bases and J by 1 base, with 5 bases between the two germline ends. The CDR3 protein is CASSYAENTEAFF. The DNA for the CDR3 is TGTGCCAGCAGTTACGCAGAGAACACTGAAGCTTTCTTT.

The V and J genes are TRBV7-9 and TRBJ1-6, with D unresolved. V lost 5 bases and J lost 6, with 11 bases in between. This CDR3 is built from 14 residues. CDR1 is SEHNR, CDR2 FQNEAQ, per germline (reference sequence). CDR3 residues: CASSPAIPNSPLHF. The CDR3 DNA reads TGTGCCAGCAGCCCTGCGATACCTAATTCACCCCTCCACTTT.

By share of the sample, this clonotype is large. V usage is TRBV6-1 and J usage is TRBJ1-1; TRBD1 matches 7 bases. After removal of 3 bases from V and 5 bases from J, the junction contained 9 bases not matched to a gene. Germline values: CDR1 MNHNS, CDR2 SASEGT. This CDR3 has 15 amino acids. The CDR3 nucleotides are TGTGCCAGCAGTGATAAGGGCAGGGGGATTACTGAAGCTTTCTTT. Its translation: CASSDKGRGITEAFF.

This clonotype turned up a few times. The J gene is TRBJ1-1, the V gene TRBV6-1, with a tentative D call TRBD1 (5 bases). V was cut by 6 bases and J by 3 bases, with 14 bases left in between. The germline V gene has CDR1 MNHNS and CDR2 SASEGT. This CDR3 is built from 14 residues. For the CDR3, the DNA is TGTGCCAGCAGGGGCAGGGTTCCTGACACTGAAGCTTTCTTT. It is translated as CASRGRVPDTEAFF.

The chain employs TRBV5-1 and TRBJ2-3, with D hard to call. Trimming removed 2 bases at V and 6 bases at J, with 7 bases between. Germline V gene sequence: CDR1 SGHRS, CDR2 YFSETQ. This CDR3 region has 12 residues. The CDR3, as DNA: TGCGCCAGCAGCTTCGGGTATGATACGCAGTATTTT. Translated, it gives CASSFGYDTQYF.

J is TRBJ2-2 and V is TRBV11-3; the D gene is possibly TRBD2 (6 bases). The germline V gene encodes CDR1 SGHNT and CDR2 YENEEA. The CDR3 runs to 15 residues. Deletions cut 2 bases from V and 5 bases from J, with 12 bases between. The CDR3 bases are TGTGCCAGCAGCTTACGGGGGAAGGCGACCGGGGAGCTGTTTTTT. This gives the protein CASSLRGKATGELFF.

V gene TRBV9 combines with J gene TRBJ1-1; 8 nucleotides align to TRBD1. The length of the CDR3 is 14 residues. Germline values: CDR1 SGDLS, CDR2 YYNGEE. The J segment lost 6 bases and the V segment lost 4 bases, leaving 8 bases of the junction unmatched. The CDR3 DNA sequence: TGTGCCAGCAGCCCACTGCTACAGGGGGCTGAAGCTTTCTTT. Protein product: CASSPLLQGAEAFF.

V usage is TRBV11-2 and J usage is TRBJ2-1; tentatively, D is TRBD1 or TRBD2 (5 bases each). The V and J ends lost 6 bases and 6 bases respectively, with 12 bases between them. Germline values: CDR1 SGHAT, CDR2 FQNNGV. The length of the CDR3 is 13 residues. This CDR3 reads CASRAGTSNEQFF. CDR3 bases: TGTGCCAGCAGGGCCGGGACGAGCAATGAGCAGTTCTTC. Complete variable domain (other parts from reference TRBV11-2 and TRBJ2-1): EAGVAQSPRYKIIEKRQSVAFWCNPISGHATLYWYQQILGQGPKLLIQFQNNGVVDDSQLPKDRFSAERLKGVDSTLKIQPAKLEDSAVYLCASRAGTSNEQFFGPGTRLTVL.

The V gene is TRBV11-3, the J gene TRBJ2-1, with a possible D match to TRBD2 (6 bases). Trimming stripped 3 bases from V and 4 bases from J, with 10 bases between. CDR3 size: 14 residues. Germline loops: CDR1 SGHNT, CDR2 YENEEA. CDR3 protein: CASSLSGPYNEQFF. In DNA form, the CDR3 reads TGTGCCAGCAGCTTGAGCGGGCCTTACAATGAGCAGTTCTTC.

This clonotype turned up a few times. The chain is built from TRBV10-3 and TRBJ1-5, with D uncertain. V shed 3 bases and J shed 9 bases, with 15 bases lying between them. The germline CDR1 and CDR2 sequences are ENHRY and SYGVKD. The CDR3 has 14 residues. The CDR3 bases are TGTGCCATCAGTGAATTACAGCCCCCGGGGCCCCAGCATTTT. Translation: CAISELQPPGPQHF.

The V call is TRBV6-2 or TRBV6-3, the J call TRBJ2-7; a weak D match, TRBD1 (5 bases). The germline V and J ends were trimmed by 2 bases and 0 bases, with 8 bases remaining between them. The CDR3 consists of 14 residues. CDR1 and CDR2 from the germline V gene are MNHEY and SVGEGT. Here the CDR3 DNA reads TGTGCCAGCAGTTACACAGGAAGCTCCTACGAGCAGTACTTC. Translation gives CASSYTGSSYEQYF.

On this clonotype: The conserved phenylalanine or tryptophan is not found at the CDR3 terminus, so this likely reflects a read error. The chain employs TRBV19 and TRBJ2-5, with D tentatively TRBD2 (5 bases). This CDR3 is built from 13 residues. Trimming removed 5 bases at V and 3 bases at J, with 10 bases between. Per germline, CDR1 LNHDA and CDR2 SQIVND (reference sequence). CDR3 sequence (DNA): TGTGCCAGTAGTGTTACTAGGGAAGAGACCCAGTACTAC. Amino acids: CASSVTREETQYY.

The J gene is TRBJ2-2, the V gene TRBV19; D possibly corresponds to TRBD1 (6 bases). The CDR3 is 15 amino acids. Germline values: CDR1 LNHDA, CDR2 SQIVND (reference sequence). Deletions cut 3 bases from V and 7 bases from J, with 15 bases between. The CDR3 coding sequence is TGTGCCAGTAGTATGGAGACAGGACTGGTCGGGGAGCTGTTTTTT. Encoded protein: CASSMETGLVGELFF.

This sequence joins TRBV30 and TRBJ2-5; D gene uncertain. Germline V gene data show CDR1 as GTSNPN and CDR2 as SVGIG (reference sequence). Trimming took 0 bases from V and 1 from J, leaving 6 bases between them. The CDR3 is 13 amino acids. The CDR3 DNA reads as TGTGCCTGGAGTGTAATTCCCCAAGAGACCCAGTACTTC. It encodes CAWSVIPQETQYF.

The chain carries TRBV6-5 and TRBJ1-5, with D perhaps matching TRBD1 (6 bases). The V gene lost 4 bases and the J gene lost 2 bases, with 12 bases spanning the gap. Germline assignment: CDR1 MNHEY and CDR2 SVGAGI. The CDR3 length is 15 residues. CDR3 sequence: CASSFASGGNQPQHF. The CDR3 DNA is TGTGCCAGCAGTTTCGCCTCAGGGGGCAATCAGCCCCAGCATTTT.

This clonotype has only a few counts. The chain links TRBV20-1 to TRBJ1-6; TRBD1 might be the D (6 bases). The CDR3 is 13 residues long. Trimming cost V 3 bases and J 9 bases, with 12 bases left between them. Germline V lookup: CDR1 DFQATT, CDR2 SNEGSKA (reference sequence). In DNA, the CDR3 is TGCAGTGCTAGGGCAGGGGTAGCTTCACCCCTCCACTTT. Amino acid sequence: CSARAGVASPLHF.

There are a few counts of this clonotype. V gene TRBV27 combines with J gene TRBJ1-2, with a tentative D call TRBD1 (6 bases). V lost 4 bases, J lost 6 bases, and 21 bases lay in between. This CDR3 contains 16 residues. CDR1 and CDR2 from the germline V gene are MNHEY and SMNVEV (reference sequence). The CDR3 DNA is TGTGCCAGCAGTTCCCCTCCTAGGGGGGTCCGGGATGGCTACACCTTC. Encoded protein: CASSSPPRGVRDGYTF.

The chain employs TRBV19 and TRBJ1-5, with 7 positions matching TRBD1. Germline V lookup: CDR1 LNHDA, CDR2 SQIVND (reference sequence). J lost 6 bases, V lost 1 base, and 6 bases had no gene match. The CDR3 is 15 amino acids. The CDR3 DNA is TGTGCCAGTAGTATAGGGAACAGGGGAGCTCAGCCCCAGCATTTT. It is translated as CASSIGNRGAQPQHF.

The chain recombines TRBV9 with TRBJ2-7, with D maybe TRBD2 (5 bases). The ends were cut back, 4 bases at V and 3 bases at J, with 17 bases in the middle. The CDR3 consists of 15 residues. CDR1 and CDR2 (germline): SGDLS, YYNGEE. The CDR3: CASSLEAVAVYEQYF. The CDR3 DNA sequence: TGTGCCAGCAGCCTGGAGGCGGTCGCGGTCTACGAGCAGTACTTC.

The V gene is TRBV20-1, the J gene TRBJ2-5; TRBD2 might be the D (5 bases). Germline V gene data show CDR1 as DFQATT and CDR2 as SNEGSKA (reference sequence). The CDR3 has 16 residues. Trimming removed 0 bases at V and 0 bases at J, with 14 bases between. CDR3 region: CSARDRARVNQETQYF. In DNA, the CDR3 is TGCAGTGCTAGAGATCGGGCGAGGGTAAACCAAGAGACCCAGTACTTC.

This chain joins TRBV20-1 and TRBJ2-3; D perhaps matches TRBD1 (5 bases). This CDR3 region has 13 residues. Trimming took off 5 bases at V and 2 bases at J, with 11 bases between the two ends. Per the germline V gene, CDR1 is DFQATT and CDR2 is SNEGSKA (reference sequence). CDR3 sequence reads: CSAVDINTDTQYF. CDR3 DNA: TGCAGTGCTGTGGACATCAACACAGATACGCAGTATTTT.

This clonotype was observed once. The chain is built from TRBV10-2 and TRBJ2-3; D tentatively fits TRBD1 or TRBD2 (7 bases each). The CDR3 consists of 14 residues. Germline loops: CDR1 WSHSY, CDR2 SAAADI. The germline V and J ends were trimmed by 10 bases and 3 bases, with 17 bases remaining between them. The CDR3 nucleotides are TGCGCCACGCGGGGAGGGGGCTCGACAGATACGCAGTATTTT. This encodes CATRGGGSTDTQYF.

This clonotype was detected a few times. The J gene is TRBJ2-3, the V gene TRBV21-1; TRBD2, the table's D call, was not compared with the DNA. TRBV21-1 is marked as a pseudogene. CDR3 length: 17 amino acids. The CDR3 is CASSKASPPDGTDTQYF. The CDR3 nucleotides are TGTGCCAGCAGCAAGGCCAGTCCCCCGGATGGCACAGATACGCAGTATTTT.

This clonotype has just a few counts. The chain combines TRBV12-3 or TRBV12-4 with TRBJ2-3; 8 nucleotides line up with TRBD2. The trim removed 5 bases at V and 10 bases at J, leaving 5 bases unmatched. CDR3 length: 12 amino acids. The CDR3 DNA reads TGTGCCAGCAGTCCCGGACTAGCTGCGCAGTATTTT. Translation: CASSPGLAAQYF.

This CDR3 is CASRSQGVSTDTQYF. The CDR3 coding sequence is TGTGCCAGCAGGTCACAGGGGGTTAGCACAGATACGCAGTATTTT. The J gene is TRBJ2-3, the V gene TRBV6-1; 8 bases line up with TRBD1. After removal of 6 bases from V and 0 bases from J, the junction contained 5 bases not matched to a gene. CDR1 is MNHNS, CDR2 SASEGT, per germline. CDR3 length: 15 residues.